These T cell receptor beta chains were read from a single sample in a study of control samples from healthy donors and cancer patients. Using immunoSEQ multiplex PCR, the repertoire was profiled, and TCRdb retains in-frame clones only, with some absent. The repertoire has 80,000 or so clones, roughly 91% of them found once; the top ten carry roughly 15%. The sample consisted of blood. All receptors come from a man in his fifties or sixties in good health. The conserved cysteine and the conserved F or W are not part of the CDR3 here. Rows give clone size only sometimes, using once, few, many, or a class for an expanded clone.

v_gene: TRBV18
abundance: .
CDR3aa: ASSPRGGGSYEQY

v_gene: TRBV19
abundance: .
CDR3aa: ASSIGQSYEQY

v_gene: TRBV10-2
abundance: .
CDR3aa: ASKDDRGEAF

v_gene: TRBV7-2
abundance: .
CDR3aa: ASSYDRNEQF

v_gene: TRBV28
abundance: .
CDR3aa: ASIERGKNTEAF

v_gene: TRBV7-2
abundance: .
CDR3aa: ASSLGQAYNEQF

v_gene: TRBV7-8
abundance: .
CDR3aa: ASSPEGGGTSYEQY

v_gene: TRBV10-1
abundance: .
CDR3aa: ASSDPANVSTDTQY

v_gene: TRBV5-1
abundance: .
CDR3aa: ASSLAGTGIPGELF

v_gene: TRBV7-6
abundance: .
CDR3aa: ASTHRVWGYT

v_gene: TRBV6-5
abundance: .
CDR3aa: ASSNGPRGLNEQF

v_gene: TRBV27
abundance: .
CDR3aa: ASKEWQGVYTEAF

v_gene: TRBV10-2
abundance: .
CDR3aa: ASSPGGNQPQH

v_gene: TRBV5-1
abundance: few
CDR3aa: ASSPSRAYEQY

v_gene: TRBV7-8
abundance: once
CDR3aa: ASSFSITDTQY

v_gene: TRBV19
abundance: .
CDR3aa: ASSLGSYEQY

v_gene: TRBV7-9
abundance: .
CDR3aa: ASSRPGLGGYT

v_gene: TRBV28
abundance: .
CDR3aa: ASSLTGTNYGYT

v_gene: TRBV15
abundance: .
CDR3aa: ATSRGTDRSTAF

v_gene: TRBV7-8
abundance: .
CDR3aa: ASSLEGEGEKLF

v_gene: TRBV3-1/TRBV3-2
abundance: .
CDR3aa: ASSQVPGQNYGYT

v_gene: TRBV6-5
abundance: many
CDR3aa: ASRSYEQY

v_gene: TRBV24-1
abundance: .
CDR3aa: ATRSFMNTEAF

v_gene: TRBV11-2
abundance: .
CDR3aa: ASSLVRGIPYEQY

v_gene: TRBV9
abundance: .
CDR3aa: ASSARGTSLEEQF

v_gene: TRBV4-1
abundance: .
CDR3aa: ASSQAAAGYGYT

v_gene: TRBV30
abundance: .
CDR3aa: AWSGGSGGYT

v_gene: TRBV29-1
abundance: .
CDR3aa: SVESRPHMMNTEAF

v_gene: TRBV7-9
abundance: .
CDR3aa: ASSGRRIYEQY

v_gene: TRBV18
abundance: .
CDR3aa: ASSRLGGSGNTIY

v_gene: TRBV6-1
abundance: .
CDR3aa: ASSEARPQQPQH

v_gene: TRBV25-1
abundance: .
CDR3aa: ASTPGGGPKGTQY

v_gene: TRBV11-3
abundance: .
CDR3aa: ASSLGKGRTEAF

v_gene: TRBV18
abundance: .
CDR3aa: ASSLDRPPTNEKLF

v_gene: TRBV11-2
abundance: .
CDR3aa: ASSSLRGMNTGELF

v_gene: TRBV27
abundance: .
CDR3aa: ASKGAVNTEAF

v_gene: TRBV9
abundance: .
CDR3aa: ASSPRYSGANVLT

v_gene: TRBV13
abundance: .
CDR3aa: ASSAGLHTEAF

v_gene: TRBV19
abundance: .
CDR3aa: ASSSLYGYT

v_gene: TRBV12-5
abundance: .
CDR3aa: ASAPATREVGNTIY

v_gene: TRBV10-3
abundance: .
CDR3aa: AITADRNTEAF

v_gene: TRBV11-2
abundance: once
CDR3aa: ASSLSFDRKDGYT

v_gene: TRBV7-9
abundance: .
CDR3aa: ASSHIIGVGNSPLH

v_gene: TRBV11-2
abundance: .
CDR3aa: ASSQGQATGELF

v_gene: TRBV4-3
abundance: .
CDR3aa: ASSQDSRGAQTYT

v_gene: TRBV7-9
abundance: .
CDR3aa: ASSTPQQEGGEQF

v_gene: TRBV2
abundance: .
CDR3aa: ASSEGGVHLH

v_gene: TRBV12-3/TRBV12-4
abundance: .
CDR3aa: ASSSGAGYT

v_gene: TRBV7-9
abundance: once
CDR3aa: ASSPFLAGNSPLH

v_gene: TRBV6-5
abundance: once
CDR3aa: ASSRDSRNADTQY

v_gene: TRBV5-1
abundance: .
CDR3aa: ASAATNTGGENGYT

v_gene: TRBV6-2/TRBV6-3
abundance: .
CDR3aa: ASSYPQENTGELF

v_gene: TRBV5-4
abundance: .
CDR3aa: ASSLEQNVREQY

v_gene: TRBV5-1
abundance: .
CDR3aa: ASSLEGLEQY

v_gene: TRBV18
abundance: .
CDR3aa: ASSPPGRETQY

v_gene: TRBV27
abundance: .
CDR3aa: ASSYRPPRVGTDTQY

v_gene: TRBV11-3
abundance: .
CDR3aa: ASSRGDTGGETQY

v_gene: TRBV3-1/TRBV3-2
abundance: .
CDR3aa: ASSQDRTSGVSNEQF

v_gene: TRBV7-9
abundance: .
CDR3aa: ASSLALTGATGELF